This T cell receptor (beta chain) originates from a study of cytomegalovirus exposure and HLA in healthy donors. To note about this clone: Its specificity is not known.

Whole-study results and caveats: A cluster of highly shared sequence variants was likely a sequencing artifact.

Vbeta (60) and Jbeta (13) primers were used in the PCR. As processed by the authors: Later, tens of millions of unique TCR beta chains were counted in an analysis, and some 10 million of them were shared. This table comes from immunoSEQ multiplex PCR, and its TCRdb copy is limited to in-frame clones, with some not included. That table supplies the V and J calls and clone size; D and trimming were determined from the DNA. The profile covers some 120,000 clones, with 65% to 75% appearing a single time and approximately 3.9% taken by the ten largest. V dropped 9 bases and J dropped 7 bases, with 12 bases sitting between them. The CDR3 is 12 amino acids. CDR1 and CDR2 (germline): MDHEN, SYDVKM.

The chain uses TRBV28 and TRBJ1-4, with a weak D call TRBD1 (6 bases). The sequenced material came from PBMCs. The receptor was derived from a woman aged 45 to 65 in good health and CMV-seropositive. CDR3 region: CASNRVGEKLFF. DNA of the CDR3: TGTGCCAGTAACAGGGTCGGTGAAAAACTGTTTTTT.